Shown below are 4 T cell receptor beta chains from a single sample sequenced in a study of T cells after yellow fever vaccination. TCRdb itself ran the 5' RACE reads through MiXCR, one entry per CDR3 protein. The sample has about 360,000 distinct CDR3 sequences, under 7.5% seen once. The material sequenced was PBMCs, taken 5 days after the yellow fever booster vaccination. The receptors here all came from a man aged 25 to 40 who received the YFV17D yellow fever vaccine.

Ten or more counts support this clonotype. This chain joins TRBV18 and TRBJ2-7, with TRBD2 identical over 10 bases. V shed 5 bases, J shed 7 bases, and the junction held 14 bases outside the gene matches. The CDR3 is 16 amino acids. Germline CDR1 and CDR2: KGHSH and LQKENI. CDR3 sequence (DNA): TGTGCCAGCTCATCAAGGACTAGCGGAGCTCGTTCGGAGCAGTACTTC. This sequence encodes CASSSRTSGARSEQYF.

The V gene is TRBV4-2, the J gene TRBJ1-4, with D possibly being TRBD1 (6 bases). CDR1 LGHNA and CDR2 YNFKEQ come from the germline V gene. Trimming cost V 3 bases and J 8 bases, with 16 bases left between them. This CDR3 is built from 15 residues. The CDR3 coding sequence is TGTGCCAGCAGCCAGGAAACAGGGCTCGGGGAAAAACTGTTTTTT. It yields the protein CASSQETGLGEKLFF.

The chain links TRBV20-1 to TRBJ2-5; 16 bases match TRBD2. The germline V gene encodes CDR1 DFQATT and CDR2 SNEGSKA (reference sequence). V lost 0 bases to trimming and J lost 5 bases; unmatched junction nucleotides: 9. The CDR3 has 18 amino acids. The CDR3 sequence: CSARDIPGTSGRAETQYF. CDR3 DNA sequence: TGCAGTGCTAGAGATATCCCTGGGACTAGCGGGAGGGCCGAGACCCAGTACTTC.

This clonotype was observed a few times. The CDR3 loop is CATSAPELRETQYF. In DNA, the CDR3 is TGTGCCACCAGTGCCCCCGAACTTAGAGAGACCCAGTACTTC. The chain couples TRBV24-1 to TRBJ2-5; no firm D call. The V and J ends lost 5 bases and 4 bases respectively, with 13 bases between them. This CDR3 spans 14 amino acids. Germline loops: CDR1 KGHDR, CDR2 SFDVKD.